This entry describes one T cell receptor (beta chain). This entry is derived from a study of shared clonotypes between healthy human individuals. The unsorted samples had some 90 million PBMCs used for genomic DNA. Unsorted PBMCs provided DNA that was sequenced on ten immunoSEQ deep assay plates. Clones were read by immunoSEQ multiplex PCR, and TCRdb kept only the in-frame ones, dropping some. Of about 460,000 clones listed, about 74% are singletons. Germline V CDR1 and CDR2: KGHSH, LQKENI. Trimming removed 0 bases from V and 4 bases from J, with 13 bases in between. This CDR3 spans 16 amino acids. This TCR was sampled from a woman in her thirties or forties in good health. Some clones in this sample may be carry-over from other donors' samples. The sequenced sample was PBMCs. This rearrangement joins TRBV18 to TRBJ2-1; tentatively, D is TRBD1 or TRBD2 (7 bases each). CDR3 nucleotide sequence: TGTGCCAGCTCACCACCGGGGGGGACAGCGTACAATGAGCAGTTCTTC. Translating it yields CASSPPGGTAYNEQFF. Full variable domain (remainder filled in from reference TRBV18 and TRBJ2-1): NAGVMQNPRHLVRRRGQEARLRCSPMKGHSHVYWYRQLPEEGLKFMVYLQKENIIDESGMPKERFSAEFPKEGPSILRIQQVVRGDSAAYFCASSPPGGTAYNEQFFGPGTRLTVL.